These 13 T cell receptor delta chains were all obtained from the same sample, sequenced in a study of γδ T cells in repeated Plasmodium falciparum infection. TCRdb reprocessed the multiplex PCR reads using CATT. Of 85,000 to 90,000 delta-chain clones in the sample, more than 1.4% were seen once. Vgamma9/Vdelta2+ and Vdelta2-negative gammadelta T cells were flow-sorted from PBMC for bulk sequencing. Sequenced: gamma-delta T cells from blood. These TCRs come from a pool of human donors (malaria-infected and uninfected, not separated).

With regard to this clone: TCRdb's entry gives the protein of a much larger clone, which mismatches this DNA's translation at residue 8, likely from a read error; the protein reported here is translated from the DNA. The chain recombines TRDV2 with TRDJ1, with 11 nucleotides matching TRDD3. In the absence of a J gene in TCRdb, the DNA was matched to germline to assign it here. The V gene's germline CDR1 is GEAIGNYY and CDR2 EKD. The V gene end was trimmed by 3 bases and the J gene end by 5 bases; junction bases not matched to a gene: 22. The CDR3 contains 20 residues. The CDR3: CACDHVEGSLGDTRSDKLIF. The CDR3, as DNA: TGTGCCTGTGACCACGTCGAAGGGTCGCTGGGGGATACCCGGTCAGATAAACTCATCTTT.

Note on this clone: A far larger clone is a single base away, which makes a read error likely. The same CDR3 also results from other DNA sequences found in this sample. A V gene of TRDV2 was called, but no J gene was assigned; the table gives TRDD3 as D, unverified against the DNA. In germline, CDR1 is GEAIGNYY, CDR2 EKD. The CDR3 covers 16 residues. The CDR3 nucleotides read TGTGCCTGTGACACCGGCTTGCTGGGGACCCCCCCGGATCTCATCTTT. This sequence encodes CACDTGLLGTPPDLIF.

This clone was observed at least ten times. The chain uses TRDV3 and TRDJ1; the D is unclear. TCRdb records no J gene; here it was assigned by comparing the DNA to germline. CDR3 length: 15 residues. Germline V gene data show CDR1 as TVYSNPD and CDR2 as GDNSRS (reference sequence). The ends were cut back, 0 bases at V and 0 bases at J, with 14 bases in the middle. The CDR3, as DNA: TGTGCCTTTAGTAACCTAGTTAGGTACACCGATAAACTCATCTTT. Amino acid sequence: CAFSNLVRYTDKLIF.

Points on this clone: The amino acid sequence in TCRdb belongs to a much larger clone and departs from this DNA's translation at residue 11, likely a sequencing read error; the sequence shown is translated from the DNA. The CDR3 DNA is TGTGCTCTTGGGGATATCGATCCTATTCGGTGGGATGGAGGCGATAAACTCATCTTT. Its translation: CALGDIDPIRWDGGDKLIF. The chain couples TRDV1 to TRDJ1; TRDD2 or TRDD3 may be the D gene (5 bases each). As TCRdb names no J gene, one was assigned here on the basis of a DNA match to germline. This CDR3 comprises 19 residues. Trimming took off 3 bases at V and 4 bases at J, with 27 bases between the two ends. CDR1 is TSWWSYY and CDR2 is QGS in the germline V gene.

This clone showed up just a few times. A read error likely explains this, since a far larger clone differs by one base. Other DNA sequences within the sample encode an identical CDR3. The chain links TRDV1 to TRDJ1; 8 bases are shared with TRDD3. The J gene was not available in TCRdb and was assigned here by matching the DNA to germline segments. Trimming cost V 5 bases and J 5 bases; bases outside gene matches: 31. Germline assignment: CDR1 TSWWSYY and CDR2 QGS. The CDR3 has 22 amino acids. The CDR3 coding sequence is TGTGCTCTTGGGACTCCGTGGAATCGACTGTCGGGGGATATCCGTCCTATAGATAAACTCATCTTT. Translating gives CALGTPWNRLSGDIRPIDKLIF.

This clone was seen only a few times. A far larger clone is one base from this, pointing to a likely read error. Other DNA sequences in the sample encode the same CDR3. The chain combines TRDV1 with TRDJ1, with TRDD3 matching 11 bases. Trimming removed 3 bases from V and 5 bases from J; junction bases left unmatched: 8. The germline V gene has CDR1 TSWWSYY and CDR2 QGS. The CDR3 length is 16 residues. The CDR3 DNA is TGTGCTCTTGGGGAGCTCAACTGGGGGATAACTGATAAACTCATCTTT. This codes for CALGELNWGITDKLIF.

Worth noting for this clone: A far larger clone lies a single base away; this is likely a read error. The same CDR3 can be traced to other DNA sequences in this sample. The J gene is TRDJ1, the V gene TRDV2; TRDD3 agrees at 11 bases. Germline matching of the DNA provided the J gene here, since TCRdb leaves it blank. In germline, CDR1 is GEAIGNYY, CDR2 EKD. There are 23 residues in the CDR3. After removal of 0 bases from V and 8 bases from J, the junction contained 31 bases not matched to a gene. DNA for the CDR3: TGTGCCTGTGACACCGCCCCGGCACGTGGAGTGGGGGATACGACCTACCTACCTGGCAAACTCATCTTT. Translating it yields CACDTAPARGVGDTTYLPGKLIF.

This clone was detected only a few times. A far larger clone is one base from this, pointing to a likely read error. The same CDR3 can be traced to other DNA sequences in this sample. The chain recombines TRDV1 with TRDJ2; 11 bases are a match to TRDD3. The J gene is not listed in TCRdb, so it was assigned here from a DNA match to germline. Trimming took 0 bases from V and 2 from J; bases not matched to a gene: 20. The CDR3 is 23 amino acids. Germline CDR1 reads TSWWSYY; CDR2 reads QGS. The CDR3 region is CALGELDDPRLGDRWTLTAQLFF. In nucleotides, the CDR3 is TGTGCTCTTGGGGAACTAGATGATCCAAGACTGGGGGATAGGTGGACCTTGACAGCACAACTCTTCTTT.

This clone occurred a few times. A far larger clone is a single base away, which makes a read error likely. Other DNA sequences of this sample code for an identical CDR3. The CDR3 DNA reads TGCGCTCTTGGGGAAGAGAGGTACGTCGGGCTGGGGACCCCTACGTACACCGATAAACTCATCTTT. The encoded protein is CALGEERYVGLGTPTYTDKLIF. The chain joins TRDV1 to TRDJ1, with D tentatively TRDD3 (6 bases). No J gene is reported in TCRdb; it was inferred here by comparing the DNA with germline. The V gene's germline CDR1 is TSWWSYY and CDR2 QGS. The CDR3 is 22 amino acids.

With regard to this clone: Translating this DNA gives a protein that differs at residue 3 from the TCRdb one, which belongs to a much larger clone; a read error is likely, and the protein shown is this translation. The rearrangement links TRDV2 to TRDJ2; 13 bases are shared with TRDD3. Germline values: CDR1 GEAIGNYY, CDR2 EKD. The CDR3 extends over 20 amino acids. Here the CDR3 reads CAYDPVYPSTGGYGTAQLFF. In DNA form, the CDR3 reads TGTGCCTATGACCCTGTATATCCCAGTACTGGGGGATACGGCACAGCACAACTCTTCTTT.

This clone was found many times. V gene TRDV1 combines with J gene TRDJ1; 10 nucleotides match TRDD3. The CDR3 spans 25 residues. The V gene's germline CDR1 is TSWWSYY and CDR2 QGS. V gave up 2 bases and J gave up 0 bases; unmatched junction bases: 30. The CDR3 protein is CALGEALLRGNGDWGMKRYTDKLIF. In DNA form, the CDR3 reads TGTGCTCTTGGGGAAGCCTTACTAAGGGGGAATGGGGACTGGGGGATGAAGCGGTACACCGATAAACTCATCTTT.

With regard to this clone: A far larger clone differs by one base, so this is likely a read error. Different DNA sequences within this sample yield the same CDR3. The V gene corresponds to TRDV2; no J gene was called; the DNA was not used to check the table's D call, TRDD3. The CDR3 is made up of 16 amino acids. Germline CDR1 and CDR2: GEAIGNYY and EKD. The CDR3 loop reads CACDGMGDTPLDKLIF. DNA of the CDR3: TGTGCCTGTGACGGGATGGGGGATACCCCCCTCGATAAACTTATCTTT.

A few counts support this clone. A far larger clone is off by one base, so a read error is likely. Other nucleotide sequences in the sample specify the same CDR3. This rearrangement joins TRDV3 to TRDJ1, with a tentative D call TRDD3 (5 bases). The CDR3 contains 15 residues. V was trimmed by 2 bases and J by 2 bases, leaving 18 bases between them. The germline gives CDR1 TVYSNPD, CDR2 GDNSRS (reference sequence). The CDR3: CAFYTDWNGTDKLIF. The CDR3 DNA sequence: TGTGCCTTTTACACGGACTGGAATGGTACCGATAAACTCATCTTT.